This passage covers 14 T cell receptor beta chains from one sample sequenced in a study of identical twins. Via MiXCR, TCRdb re-called the 5' RACE reads, giving one row per CDR3 protein. The repertoire holds about 240,000 distinct CDR3 sequences, with about 7.5% as singletons. The data also belong to a second study, concerning yellow fever vaccine responses in identical twins.

Sequencing was done on a sample of CD8+ T cells sorted from blood. The origin of the receptors is a woman aged 18-35 years in good health.

V gene TRBV7-9 combines with J gene TRBJ2-5; 7 bases line up with TRBD1. Germline V gene sequence: CDR1 SEHNR, CDR2 FQNEAQ (reference sequence). The CDR3 spans 14 residues. V shed 1 base, J shed 5 bases, and the junction held 4 bases outside the gene matches. The CDR3 loop reads CASSLVQGSETQYF. The DNA for the CDR3 is TGTGCCAGCAGCTTAGTACAGGGGTCGGAGACCCAGTACTTC.

This clonotype has a count of ten or more. The CDR3 coding sequence is TGTGCCAGCAGCCCTAACAGTGAAGAGACCCAGTACTTC. Translated: CASSPNSEETQYF. This chain uses TRBV7-2 with TRBJ2-5; D unclear. Trimming shortened V by 5 bases and J by 3 bases, and 10 bases separated the two germline ends. The CDR3 sequence is 13 residues long. CDR1 is SGHTA, CDR2 FQGNSA, per germline.

This clonotype has at least ten counts. The chain is built from TRBV5-1 and TRBJ2-3, with D possibly being TRBD1 (5 bases). V gave up 0 bases and J gave up 3 bases, with 11 bases separating them. This CDR3 comprises 15 residues. Per germline, CDR1 SGHRS and CDR2 YFSETQ. The CDR3 nucleotides read TGCGCCAGCAGCTTGGAAGGGGCCTGGACAGATACGCAGTATTTT. Its protein is CASSLEGAWTDTQYF.

The gene calls are TRBV15 and TRBJ2-2, with 10 bases matching TRBD2. Germline V gene lookup returns CDR1 LNHNV and CDR2 YYDKDF (reference sequence). The junction had 10 bases not matched to a gene; V was cut back by 0 bases and J by 0 bases. There are 20 residues in the CDR3. This chain's CDR3 is CATSRDYRLAGEPNTGELFF. Here the CDR3 DNA reads TGTGCCACCAGCAGAGATTACAGACTAGCGGGCGAGCCGAACACCGGGGAGCTGTTTTTT.

This clonotype was seen at least ten times. For the CDR3, the DNA is TGTGCCAGCAGCTTACCGGGAACCGACTATGGCTACACCTTC. Amino acid sequence: CASSLPGTDYGYTF. The gene calls are TRBV7-9 and TRBJ1-2, with D unresolved. The CDR3 has 14 residues. Germline V gene lookup returns CDR1 SEHNR and CDR2 FQNEAQ (reference sequence). Trimming took off 2 bases at V and 3 bases at J, with 10 bases between the two ends.

This clonotype showed up just a few times. The chain combines TRBV15 with TRBJ1-1; D unclear. The CDR3 sequence is 14 residues long. V dropped 0 bases and J dropped 7 bases, with 12 bases sitting between them. CDR1 and CDR2 from the germline V gene are LNHNV and YYDKDF (reference sequence). Here the CDR3 DNA reads TGTGCCACCAGCAGAGATGACGGGCCGGGTGAAGCTTTCTTT. It is translated as CATSRDDGPGEAFF.

The rearrangement links TRBV4-1 to TRBJ1-6, with unresolved D. V lost 2 bases and J lost 7, with 6 bases in between. Germline V CDR1 and CDR2: MGHRA, YSYEKL. This CDR3 is 13 amino acids long. As DNA, the CDR3 is TGCGCCAGCAGCCAACCGGGGAATTCACCCCTCCACTTT. Amino acid sequence: CASSQPGNSPLHF.

This chain links TRBV2 with TRBJ2-7; 15 bases line up with TRBD2. J was trimmed by 3 bases and V by 3 bases; bases with no gene match: 3. Germline V gene lookup returns CDR1 SNHLY and CDR2 FYNNEI. This CDR3 has 16 residues. This chain's CDR3 is CASSDGTSGRNYEQYF. In DNA, the CDR3 is TGTGCCAGCAGTGATGGGACTAGCGGGAGGAACTACGAGCAGTACTTC.

This clonotype was counted ten times or more. V is TRBV29-1 and J is TRBJ2-7; 12 bases fit TRBD1. The CDR3 spans 14 residues. Per the germline V gene, CDR1 is SQVTM and CDR2 is ANQGSEA. V lost 1 base, J lost 7 bases, and 5 bases stayed unmatched. The CDR3 loop is CSVEGDRGLSEQYF. CDR3 bases: TGCAGCGTTGAAGGGGACAGGGGGCTGAGTGAGCAGTACTTC.

In its sample, this clonotype was seen a few times. The chain is built from TRBV18 and TRBJ2-1; 10 bases map to TRBD2. CDR1 is KGHSH, CDR2 LQKENI, per germline. V lost 5 bases to trimming and J lost 9 bases; unmatched junction nucleotides: 13. This CDR3 has 16 residues. The CDR3 DNA reads as TGTGCCAGCTCAACTGGCGAGAGCGGGAGGGCCTCTGAGCAGTTCTTC. It codes for CASSTGESGRASEQFF.

This clonotype was seen more than once but under ten times. This chain links TRBV10-2 with TRBJ2-1; 9 nucleotides line up with TRBD2. The CDR3 is made up of 14 amino acids. Germline-derived CDR1 and CDR2 are WSHSY and SAAADI. The trim removed 4 bases at V and 8 bases at J, leaving 6 bases unmatched. As DNA, the CDR3 is TGCGCCAGCAGTGCCCAGCGGGGGGACGATGAGCAGTTCTTC. Its protein is CASSAQRGDDEQFF.

The chain links TRBV5-6 to TRBJ2-6, with TRBD1 matching over 7 bases. The ends lost 0 bases at V and 1 base at J; junction bases unmatched: 10. Germline V gene sequence: CDR1 SGHDT, CDR2 YYEEEE. This CDR3 has 19 residues. This chain's CDR3 is CASSLGGQAFLSGANVLTF. In nucleotides, the CDR3 is TGTGCCAGCAGCTTGGGCGGACAGGCGTTCTTGTCTGGGGCCAACGTCCTGACTTTC.

V usage is TRBV11-2 and J usage is TRBJ2-7; D may be TRBD2 (5 bases). V was cut by 5 bases and J by 2 bases, with 10 bases left in between. CDR1 is SGHAT, CDR2 FQNNGV, per germline. The CDR3 spans 13 residues. Here the CDR3 DNA reads TGTGCCAGCAGCCTTGGACTTACCTACGAGCAGTACGTC. Its translation: CASSLGLTYEQYV.

This clonotype was seen repeatedly, ten times or more. This chain links TRBV4-1 with TRBJ2-1, with TRBD1 matching 10 bases. There are 12 residues in the CDR3. Germline-derived CDR1 and CDR2 are MGHRA and YSYEKL. The J segment lost 7 bases and the V segment lost 8 bases, leaving 2 bases of the junction unmatched. Here the CDR3 DNA reads TGCGCCAGCGGGACAGGGGTGAATGAGCAGTTCTTC. Encoded protein: CASGTGVNEQFF.